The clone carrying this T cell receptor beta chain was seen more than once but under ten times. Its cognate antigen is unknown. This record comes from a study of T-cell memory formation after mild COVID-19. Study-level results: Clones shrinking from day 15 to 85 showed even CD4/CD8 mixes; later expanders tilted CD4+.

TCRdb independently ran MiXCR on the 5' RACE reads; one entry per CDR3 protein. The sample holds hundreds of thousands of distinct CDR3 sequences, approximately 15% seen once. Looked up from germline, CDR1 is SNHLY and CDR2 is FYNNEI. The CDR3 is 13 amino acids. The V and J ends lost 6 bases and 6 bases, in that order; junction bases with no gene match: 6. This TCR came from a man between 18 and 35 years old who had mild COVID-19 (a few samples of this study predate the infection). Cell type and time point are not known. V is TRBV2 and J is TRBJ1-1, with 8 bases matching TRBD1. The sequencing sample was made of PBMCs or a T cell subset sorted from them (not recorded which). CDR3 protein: CASRKTGGAEAFF. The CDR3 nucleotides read TGTGCCAGCAGAAAAACAGGGGGGGCTGAAGCTTTCTTT. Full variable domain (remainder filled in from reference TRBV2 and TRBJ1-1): EPEVTQTPSHQVTQMGQEVILRCVPISNHLYFYWYRQILGQKVEFLVSFYNNEISEKSEIFDDQFSVERPDGSNFTLKIRSTKLEDSAMYFCASRKTGGAEAFFGQGTRLTVV.